The text below deals with one T cell receptor (beta chain). The length of the CDR3 is 14 residues. Germline V lookup: CDR1 SGHVS, CDR2 FQNEAQ. The ends lost 4 bases at V and 0 bases at J; junction bases unmatched: 3. The sample comes from a study of blood T cell repertoires in COVID-19. TCRdb's copy holds only in-frame clones and misses some; the assay was immunoSEQ multiplex PCR. Found here are under 200,000 clones, about 80% of them singletons; the top ten hold about 3.4%. The receptor was isolated from a woman in her sixties or seventies who had recovered from COVID-19. Sequenced: PBMCs or T cells enriched from blood (not recorded which). V gene TRBV7-8 combines with J gene TRBJ2-7; 7 nucleotides match TRBD1. Written as DNA, the CDR3 is TGTGCCAGCAGCTCACAGGGGTACTCCTACGAGCAGTACTTC. As protein: CASSSQGYSYEQYF. The full variable domain, in which reference TRBV7-8 and TRBJ2-7 provide the parts outside the CDR3, is GAGVSQSPRYKVAKRGQDVALRCDPISGHVSLFWYQQALGQGPEFLTYFQNEAQLDKSGLPSDRFFAERPEGSVSTLKIQRTQQEDSAVYLCASSSQGYSYEQYFGPGTRLTVT.